The present TCR beta chain was sequenced within a study of blood T cell repertoires in COVID-19 (dated by TCRdb to the early 2020s). Some background on the complete study: Samples covering the acute and convalescent phases of COVID-19 were provided by collaborators in the United States, Italy and Spain. Subjects who had been exposed to COVID-19, were actively infected with it, or had recovered from it provided the deeply sampled blood TCRbeta repertoires that made up the dataset. Samples came from the ongoing ImmuneRACE study (first 160 participants) plus 1,254 subjects from 6 global collaborators. A de-identified subject ID, COVID-19 status, age in years and sex were almost always included in the sample metadata. A freely available public database, intended as a resource for researchers studying the immune response to SARS-CoV-2, is where the repertoires were released. The prospective study material was composed of cDNA or gDNA derived from T cells, B-cell-depleted T cells, or PBMCs. HLA class I and class II types, where available, came from metadata supplied by the sample provider rather than from assay-based typing.

On the study overall, not on this receptor specifically: The amount of clinical and demographic metadata varied by source and participant and was provided uncurated.

Notes on this clone: The clone's antigen remains unknown. Base qualities are not at hand, and no much larger clone is one base apart.

Another Seattle source contributed samples from volunteer blood donors who had recovered from COVID-19. Collaborating institutions collected whole blood in K2EDTA tubes following their own protocols. For TCRbeta analysis, collaborators shipped samples in one of three forms: frozen whole blood, isolated PBMCs, or DNA extracted from either of those sample types. TCRbeta CDR3 regions were amplified from genomic DNA using the immunoSEQ Assay, a bias-controlled multiplex PCR. As for the authors' bioinformatics: Nucleated cell counts per sample were estimated from amplification of reference gene primers within the assay. To quantify the absolute abundance of each unique TCRbeta CDR3 rearrangement, sequence reads were collapsed and filtered. For each sample, productive Simpson clonality was calculated as the square root of Simpson's diversity index across productive rearrangements. In its TCRdb copy, this immuneACCESS table keeps in-frame sequences only and misses some clones. Where compared with another copy, unresolved V genes explain less than half of these, and the others have no known cause. The DNA was the basis for D and trimming; V, J and clone size are from that table. The sample table shows about 340,000 clones, and around 91% are seen once. In total, the top ten clones hold approximately 3.5% of the sample.

According to the germline V gene (reference sequence), CDR1 reads LNHDA and CDR2 reads SQIVND. The V and J ends are trimmed by 3 bases and 1 base, leaving 18 bases between them. The cysteine opens and the phenylalanine closes a CDR3 of 17 amino acids. The entry retains the CDR3 DNA only, 51 bases that are in frame from base 1. The V gene is TRBV19 and the J gene is TRBJ1-1, with TRBD1 perhaps the D gene, on 5 matching bases. The sample was peripheral blood. The sequence came from a woman aged 18 to 35 who had recovered from COVID-19. CDR3 region: CASSIQGRGGWNTEAFF. The DNA sequence follows: TGTGCCAGTAGTATCCAGGGAAGAGGTGGCTGGAACACTGAAGCTTTCTTT.